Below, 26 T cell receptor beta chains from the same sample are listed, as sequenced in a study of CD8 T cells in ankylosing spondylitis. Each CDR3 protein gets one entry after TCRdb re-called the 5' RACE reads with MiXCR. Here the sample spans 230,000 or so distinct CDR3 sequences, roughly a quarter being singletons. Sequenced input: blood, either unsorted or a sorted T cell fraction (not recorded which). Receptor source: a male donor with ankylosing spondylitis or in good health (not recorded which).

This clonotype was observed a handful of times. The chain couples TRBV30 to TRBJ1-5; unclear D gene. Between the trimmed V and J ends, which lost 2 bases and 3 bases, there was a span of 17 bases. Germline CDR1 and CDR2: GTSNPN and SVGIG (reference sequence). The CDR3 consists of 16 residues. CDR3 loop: CAWSLPRGSTNQPQHF. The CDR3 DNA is TGTGCCTGGAGTTTGCCCCGAGGCAGTACCAATCAGCCCCAGCATTTT.

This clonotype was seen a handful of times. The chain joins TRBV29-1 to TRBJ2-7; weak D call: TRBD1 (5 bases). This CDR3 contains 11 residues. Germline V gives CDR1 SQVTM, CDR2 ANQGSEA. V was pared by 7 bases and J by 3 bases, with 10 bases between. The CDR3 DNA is TGCAGCGCCGCGGACATCTACGAGCAGTACTTC. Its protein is CSAADIYEQYF.

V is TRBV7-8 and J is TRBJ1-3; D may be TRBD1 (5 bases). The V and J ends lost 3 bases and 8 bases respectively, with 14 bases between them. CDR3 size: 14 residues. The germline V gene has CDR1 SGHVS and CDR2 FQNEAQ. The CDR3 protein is CASSLEVGGDTIYF. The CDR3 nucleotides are TGTGCCAGCAGCTTGGAGGTGGGGGGGGACACCATATATTTT.

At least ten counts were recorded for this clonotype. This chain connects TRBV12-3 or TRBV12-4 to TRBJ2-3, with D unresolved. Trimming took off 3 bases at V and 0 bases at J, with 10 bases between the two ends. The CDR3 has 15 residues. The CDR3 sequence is CASSFSDPSTDTQYF. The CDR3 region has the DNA TGTGCCAGCAGTTTTTCCGATCCTAGCACAGATACGCAGTATTTT.

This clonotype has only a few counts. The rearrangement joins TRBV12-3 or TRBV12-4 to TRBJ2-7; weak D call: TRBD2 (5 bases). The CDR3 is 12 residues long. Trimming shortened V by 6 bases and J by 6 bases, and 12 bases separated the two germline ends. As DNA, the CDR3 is TGTGCCAGCAGGCCCGAGGCGGGCGAGCAGTACTTC. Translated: CASRPEAGEQYF.

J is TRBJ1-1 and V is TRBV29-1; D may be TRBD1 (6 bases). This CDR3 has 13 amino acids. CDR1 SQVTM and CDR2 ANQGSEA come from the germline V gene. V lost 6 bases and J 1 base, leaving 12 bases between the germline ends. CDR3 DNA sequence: TGCAGCGTGCAACAGGGCTGGAACACTGAAGCTTTCTTT. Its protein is CSVQQGWNTEAFF.

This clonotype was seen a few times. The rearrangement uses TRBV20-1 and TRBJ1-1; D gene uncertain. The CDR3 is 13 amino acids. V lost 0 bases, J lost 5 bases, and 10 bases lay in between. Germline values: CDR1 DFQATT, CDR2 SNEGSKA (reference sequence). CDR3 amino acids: CSARDYEKTEAFF. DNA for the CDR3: TGCAGTGCTAGAGATTACGAGAAGACTGAAGCTTTCTTT.

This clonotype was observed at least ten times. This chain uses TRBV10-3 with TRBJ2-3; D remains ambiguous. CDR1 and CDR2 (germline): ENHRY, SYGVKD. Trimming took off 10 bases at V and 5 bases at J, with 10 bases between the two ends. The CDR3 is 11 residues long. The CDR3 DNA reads TGTGCCACCAATCGTGGAGATACGCAGTATTTT. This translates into CATNRGDTQYF.

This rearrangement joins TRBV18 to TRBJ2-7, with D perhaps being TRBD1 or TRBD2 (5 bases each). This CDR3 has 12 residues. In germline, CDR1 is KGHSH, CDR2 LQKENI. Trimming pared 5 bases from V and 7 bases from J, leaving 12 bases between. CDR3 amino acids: CASSSGTQEQYF. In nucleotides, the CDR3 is TGTGCCAGCTCATCCGGGACCCAGGAGCAGTACTTC.

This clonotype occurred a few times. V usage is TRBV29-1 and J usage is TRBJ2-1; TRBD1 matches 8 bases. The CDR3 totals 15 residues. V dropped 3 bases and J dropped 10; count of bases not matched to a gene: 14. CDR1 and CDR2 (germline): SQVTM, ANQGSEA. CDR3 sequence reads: CSVEVGVRGLGEQFF. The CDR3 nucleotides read TGCAGCGTTGAGGTGGGGGTCAGGGGGCTTGGCGAGCAGTTCTTC.

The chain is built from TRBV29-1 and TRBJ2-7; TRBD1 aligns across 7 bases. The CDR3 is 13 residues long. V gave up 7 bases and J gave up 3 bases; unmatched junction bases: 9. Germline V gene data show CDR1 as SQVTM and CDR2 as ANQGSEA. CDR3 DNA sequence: TGCAGCGGTCCGGGACAGACCGACTACGAGCAGTACTTC. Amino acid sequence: CSGPGQTDYEQYF.

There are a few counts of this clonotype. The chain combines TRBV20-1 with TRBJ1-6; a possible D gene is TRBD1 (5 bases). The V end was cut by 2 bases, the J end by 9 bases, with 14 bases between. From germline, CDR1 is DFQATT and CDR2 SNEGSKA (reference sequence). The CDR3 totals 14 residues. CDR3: CSARTGTHVSPLHF. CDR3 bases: TGCAGTGCTAGAACCGGGACTCACGTTTCACCCCTCCACTTT.

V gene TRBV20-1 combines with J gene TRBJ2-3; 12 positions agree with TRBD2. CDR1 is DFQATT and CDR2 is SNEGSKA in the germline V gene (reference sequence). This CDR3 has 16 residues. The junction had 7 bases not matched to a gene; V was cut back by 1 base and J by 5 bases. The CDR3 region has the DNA TGCAGTGCTAGAGTTCTAGCGGGGGGGCCGTTAGATACGCAGTATTTT. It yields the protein CSARVLAGGPLDTQYF.

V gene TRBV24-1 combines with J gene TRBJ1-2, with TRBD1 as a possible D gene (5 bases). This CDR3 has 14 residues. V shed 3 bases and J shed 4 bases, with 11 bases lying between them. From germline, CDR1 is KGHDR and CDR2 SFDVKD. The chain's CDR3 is CATSDAGLLYGYTF. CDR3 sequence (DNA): TGTGCCACCAGTGATGCGGGACTGCTCTATGGCTACACCTTC.

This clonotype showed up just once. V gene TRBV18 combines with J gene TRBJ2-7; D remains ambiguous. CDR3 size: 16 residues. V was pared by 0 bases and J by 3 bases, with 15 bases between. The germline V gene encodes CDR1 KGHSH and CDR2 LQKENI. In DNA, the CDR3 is TGTGCCAGCTCACCACCATACGGTGGGCGCATCTACGAGCAGTACTTC. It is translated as CASSPPYGGRIYEQYF.

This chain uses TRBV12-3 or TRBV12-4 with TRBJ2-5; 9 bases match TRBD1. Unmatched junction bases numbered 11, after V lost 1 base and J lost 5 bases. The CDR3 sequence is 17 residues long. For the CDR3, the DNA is TGTGCCAGCAGTTTAGGTGGCGGGACAGGGAGGAGGGAGACCCAGTACTTC. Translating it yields CASSLGGGTGRRETQYF.

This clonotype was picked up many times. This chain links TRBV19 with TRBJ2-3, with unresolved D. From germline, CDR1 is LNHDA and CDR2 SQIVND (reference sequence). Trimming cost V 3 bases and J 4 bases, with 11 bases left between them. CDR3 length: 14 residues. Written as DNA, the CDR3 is TGTGCCAGTAGTATCGCCCCGGCCCCAGATACGCAGTATTTT. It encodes CASSIAPAPDTQYF.

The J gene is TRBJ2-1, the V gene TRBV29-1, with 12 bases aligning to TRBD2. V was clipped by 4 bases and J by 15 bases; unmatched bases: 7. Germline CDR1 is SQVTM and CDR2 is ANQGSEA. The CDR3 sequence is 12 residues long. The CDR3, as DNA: TGCAGCGTTGGCCCGACTAGCGGGGGCCCGTTCTTC. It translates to CSVGPTSGGPFF.

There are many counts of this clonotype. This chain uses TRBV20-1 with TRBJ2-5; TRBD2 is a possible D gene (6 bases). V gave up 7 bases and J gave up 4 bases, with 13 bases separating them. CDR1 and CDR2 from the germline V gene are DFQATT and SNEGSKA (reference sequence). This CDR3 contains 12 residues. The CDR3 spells CSGKRVGETQYF. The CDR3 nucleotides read TGCAGTGGGAAGCGGGTGGGAGAGACCCAGTACTTC.

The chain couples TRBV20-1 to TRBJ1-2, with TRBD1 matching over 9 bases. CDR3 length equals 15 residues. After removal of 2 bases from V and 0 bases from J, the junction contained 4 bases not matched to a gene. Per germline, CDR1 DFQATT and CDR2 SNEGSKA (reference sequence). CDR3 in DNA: TGCAGTGCTAGAACCGGGACAGGGTCTAACTATGGCTACACCTTC. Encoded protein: CSARTGTGSNYGYTF.

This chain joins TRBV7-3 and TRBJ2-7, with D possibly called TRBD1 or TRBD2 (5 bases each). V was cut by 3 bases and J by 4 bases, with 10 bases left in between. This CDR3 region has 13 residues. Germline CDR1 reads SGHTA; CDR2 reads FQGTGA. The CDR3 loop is CASSFGTGYEQYF. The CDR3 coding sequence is TGTGCCAGCAGCTTTGGGACGGGTTACGAGCAGTACTTC.

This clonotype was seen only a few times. The DNA for the CDR3 is TGCAGTGCTAGAGATCCGGGGGGAGGTGAAAAACTGTTTTTT. Its translation is CSARDPGGGEKLFF. The chain is built from TRBV20-1 and TRBJ1-4; D may be TRBD1 (5 bases). Trimming stripped 0 bases from V and 7 bases from J, with 12 bases between. This CDR3 is built from 14 residues. Germline assignment: CDR1 DFQATT and CDR2 SNEGSKA (reference sequence).

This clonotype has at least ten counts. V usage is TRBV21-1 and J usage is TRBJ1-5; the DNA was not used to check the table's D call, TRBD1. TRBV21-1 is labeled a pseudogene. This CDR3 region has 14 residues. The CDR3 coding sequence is TGTGCCAGCAGCAGGGGACGGATCAATCAGCCCCAGCATTTT. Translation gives CASSRGRINQPQHF.

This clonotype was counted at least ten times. The CDR3 protein is CSALDNYGYTF. The CDR3 DNA is TGCAGTGCCCTAGATAACTATGGCTACACCTTC. The chain joins TRBV20-1 to TRBJ1-2; D uncertain. V dropped 6 bases and J dropped 1 base, with 6 bases sitting between them. The CDR3 runs to 11 residues. CDR1 and CDR2 from the germline V gene are DFQATT and SNEGSKA (reference sequence).

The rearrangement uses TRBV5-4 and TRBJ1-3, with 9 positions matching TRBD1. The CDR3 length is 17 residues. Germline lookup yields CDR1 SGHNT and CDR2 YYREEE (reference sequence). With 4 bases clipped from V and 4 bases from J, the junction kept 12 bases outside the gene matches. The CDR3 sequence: CASSLVLTGGGGNTIYF. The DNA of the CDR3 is TGTGCCAGCAGCCTCGTTTTGACAGGGGGGGGCGGAAACACCATATATTTT.

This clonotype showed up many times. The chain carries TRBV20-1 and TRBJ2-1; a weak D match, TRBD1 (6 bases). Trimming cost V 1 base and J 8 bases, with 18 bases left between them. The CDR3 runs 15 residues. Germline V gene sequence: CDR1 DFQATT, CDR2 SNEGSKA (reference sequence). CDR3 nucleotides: TGCAGTGCTAGAGGGGACAAACTCTTGGGCGATGAGCAGTTCTTC. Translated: CSARGDKLLGDEQFF.